This TCR beta chain was identified during a study of T cell changes during pregnancy in multiple sclerosis. V was clipped by 7 bases and J by 6 bases, with 15 bases between them. The CDR3 runs 14 residues. Looked up from germline, CDR1 is LNHNV and CDR2 is YYDKDF (reference sequence). Profiling relied on immunoSEQ multiplex PCR, and the TCRdb table lists in-frame clones only, not all of them. This sample has about 58,000 clones, with about 90% found just once. The sequencing used CD4+ T cells from peripheral blood mononuclear cells, collected after pregnancy. The clonotype originates from a female donor in good health, enrolled as a control in a pregnancy study. The rearrangement links TRBV15 to TRBJ2-2, with a weak D call TRBD1 (6 bases). The CDR3 DNA is TGTGCCACCACCCAAAGGGACATTCCCGGGGAGCTGTTTTTT. This encodes CATTQRDIPGELFF. The entire variable domain, with the rest obtained from reference TRBV15 and TRBJ2-2, is as follows: DAMVIQNPRYQVTQFGKPVTLSCSQTLNHNVMYWYQQKSSQAPKLLFHYYDKDFNNEADTPDNFQSRRPNTSFCFLDIRSPGLGDTAMYLCATTQRDIPGELFFGEGSRLTVL.